This T cell receptor (beta chain) came from a study of blood T cell repertoires in COVID-19. The overall study: COVID-19 samples collected from the United States, Italy and Spain covered acute and convalescent phases. The cDNA or gDNA used as material had been derived from T cells, B-cell-depleted T cells, or PBMCs.

Authors' data handling: Quantification of nucleated cells was approximated via reference gene primer amplification. Some clones are missing from TCRdb's copy, which holds only in-frame ones; the method was immunoSEQ multiplex PCR. V and J calls and clone size are given by that table; D and trimming were obtained from the DNA. The sample contains 15,000 to 20,000 clones, roughly 82% of which appear only once. Trimming cost V 6 bases and J 7 bases; bases outside gene matches: 4. This CDR3 is 13 amino acids long. The J gene is TRBJ2-2, the V gene TRBV12-3 or TRBV12-4; 8 bases map to TRBD1. This receptor was identified in a man aged 65-85 years with COVID-19, enrolled during active disease. Sample: peripheral blood. CDR3 nucleotide sequence: TGTGCCAGCAGGACAGGGGCGATCGGGGAGCTGTTTTTT. Its protein is CASRTGAIGELFF.